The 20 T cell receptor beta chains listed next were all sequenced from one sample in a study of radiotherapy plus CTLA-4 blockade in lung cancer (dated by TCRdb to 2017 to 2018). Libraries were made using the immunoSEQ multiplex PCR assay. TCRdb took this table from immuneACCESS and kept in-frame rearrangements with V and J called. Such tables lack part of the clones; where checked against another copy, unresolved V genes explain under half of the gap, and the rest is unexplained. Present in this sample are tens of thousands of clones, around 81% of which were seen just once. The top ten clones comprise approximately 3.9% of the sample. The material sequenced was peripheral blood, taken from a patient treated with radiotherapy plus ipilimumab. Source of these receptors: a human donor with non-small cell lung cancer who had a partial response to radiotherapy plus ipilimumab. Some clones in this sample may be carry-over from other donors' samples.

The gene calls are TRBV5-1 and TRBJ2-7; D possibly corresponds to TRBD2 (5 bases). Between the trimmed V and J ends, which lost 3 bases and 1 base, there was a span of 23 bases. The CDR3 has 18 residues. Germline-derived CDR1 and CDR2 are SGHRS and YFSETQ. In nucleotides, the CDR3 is TGCGCCAGCAGCTCGGGAAGCAGGCACAGCCCGGGGTCCTACGAGCAGTACTTC. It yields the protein CASSSGSRHSPGSYEQYF.

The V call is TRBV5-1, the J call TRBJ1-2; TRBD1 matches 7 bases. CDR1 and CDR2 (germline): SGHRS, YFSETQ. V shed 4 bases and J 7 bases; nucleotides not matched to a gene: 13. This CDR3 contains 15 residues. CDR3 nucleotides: TGCGCCAGCAGCCCAACGAGAGGGGGCGCCGGTGGCTACACCTTC. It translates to CASSPTRGGAGGYTF.

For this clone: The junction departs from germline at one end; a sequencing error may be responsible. The CDR3 reads CASSADRMNTEAFF. CDR3 bases: TGTGCCAGTAGTGCCGACAGGATGAACACTGAAGCTTTCTTT. The chain recombines TRBV6-1 with TRBJ1-1; D possibly corresponds to TRBD1 (6 bases). The germline gives CDR1 MNHNS, CDR2 SASEGT. There are 14 residues in the CDR3.

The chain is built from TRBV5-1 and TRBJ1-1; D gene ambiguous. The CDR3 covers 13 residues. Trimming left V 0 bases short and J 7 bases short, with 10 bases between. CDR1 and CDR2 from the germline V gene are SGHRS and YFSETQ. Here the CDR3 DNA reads TGCGCCAGCAGCTTGGCCGGGTGGAGTGAAGCTTTCTTT. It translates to CASSLAGWSEAFF.

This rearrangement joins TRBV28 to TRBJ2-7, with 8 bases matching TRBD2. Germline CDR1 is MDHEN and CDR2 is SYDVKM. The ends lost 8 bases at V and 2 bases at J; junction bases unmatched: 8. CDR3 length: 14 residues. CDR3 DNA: TGTGCCAGCTCAGTAGCGGGACTAGCCTACGAGCAGTACTTC. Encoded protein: CASSVAGLAYEQYF.

CDR3 sequence reads: CASSPPGSGSFYEQYF. CDR3 coding DNA: TGTGCCAGCAGCCCCCCCGGGAGCGGGAGCTTCTACGAGCAGTACTTC. This chain links TRBV5-4 with TRBJ2-7; 8 nucleotides match TRBD2. Germline values: CDR1 SGHNT, CDR2 YYREEE (reference sequence). The CDR3 spans 16 residues. The junction had 12 bases not matched to a gene; V was cut back by 4 bases and J by 3 bases.

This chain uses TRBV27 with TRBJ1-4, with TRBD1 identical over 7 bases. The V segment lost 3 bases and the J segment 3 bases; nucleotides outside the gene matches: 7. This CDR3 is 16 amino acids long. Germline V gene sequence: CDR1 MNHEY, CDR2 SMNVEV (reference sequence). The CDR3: CASSLFTGAANEKLFF. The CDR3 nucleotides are TGTGCCAGCAGTTTGTTCACAGGGGCAGCTAATGAAAAACTGTTTTTT.

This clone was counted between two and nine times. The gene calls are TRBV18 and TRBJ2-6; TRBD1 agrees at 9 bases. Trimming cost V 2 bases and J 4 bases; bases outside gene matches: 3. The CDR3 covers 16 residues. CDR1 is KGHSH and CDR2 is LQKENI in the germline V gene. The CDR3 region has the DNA TGTGCCAGCTCACCAGGGACAGGGACCGGGGCCAACGTCCTGACTTTC. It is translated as CASSPGTGTGANVLTF.

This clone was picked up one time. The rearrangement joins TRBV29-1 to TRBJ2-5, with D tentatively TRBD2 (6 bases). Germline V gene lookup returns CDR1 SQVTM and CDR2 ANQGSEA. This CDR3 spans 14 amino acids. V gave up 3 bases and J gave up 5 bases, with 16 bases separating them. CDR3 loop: CSVESTLGGETQYF. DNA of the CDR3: TGCAGCGTTGAGTCCACCCTAGGAGGGGAGACCCAGTACTTC.

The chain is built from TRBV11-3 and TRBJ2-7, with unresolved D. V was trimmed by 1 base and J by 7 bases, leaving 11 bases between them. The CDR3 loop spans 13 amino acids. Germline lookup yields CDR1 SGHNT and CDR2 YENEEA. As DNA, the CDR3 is TGTGCCAGCAGCTTAGGGGCCAGAAGAGAGCAGTACTTC. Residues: CASSLGARREQYF.

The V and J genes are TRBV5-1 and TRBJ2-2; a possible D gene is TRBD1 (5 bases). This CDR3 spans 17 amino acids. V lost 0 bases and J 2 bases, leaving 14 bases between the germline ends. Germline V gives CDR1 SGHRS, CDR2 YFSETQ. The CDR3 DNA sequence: TGCGCCAGCAGCTTGGCAGGGTCCTACCCCAACACCGGGGAGCTGTTTTTT. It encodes CASSLAGSYPNTGELFF.

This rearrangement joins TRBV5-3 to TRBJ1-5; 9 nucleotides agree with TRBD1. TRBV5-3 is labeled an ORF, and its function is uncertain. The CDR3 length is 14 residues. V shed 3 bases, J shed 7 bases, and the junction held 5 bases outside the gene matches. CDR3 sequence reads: CARSSTGGFQPQHF. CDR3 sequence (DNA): TGTGCCAGAAGCTCGACAGGGGGTTTCCAGCCCCAGCATTTT.

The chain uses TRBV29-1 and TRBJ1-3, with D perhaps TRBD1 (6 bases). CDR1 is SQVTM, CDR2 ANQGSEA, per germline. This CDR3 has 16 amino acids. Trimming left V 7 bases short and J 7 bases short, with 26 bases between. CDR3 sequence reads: CSAMASGAIGPNTIYF. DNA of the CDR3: TGCAGCGCGATGGCCTCAGGGGCCATTGGACCGAACACCATATATTTT.

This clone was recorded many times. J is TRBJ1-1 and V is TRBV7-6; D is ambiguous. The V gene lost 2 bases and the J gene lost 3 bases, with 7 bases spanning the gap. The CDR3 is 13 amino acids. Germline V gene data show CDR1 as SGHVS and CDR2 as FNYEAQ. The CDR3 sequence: CASSLYRDTEAFF. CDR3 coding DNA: TGTGCCAGCAGCTTATACCGAGACACTGAAGCTTTCTTT.

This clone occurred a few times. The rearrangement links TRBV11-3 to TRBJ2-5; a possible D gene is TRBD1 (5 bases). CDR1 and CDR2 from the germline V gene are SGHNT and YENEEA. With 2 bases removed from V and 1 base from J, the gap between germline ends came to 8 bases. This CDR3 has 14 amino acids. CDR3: CASSLRTLQETQYF. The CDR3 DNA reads TGTGCCAGCAGCTTAAGGACACTCCAAGAGACCCAGTACTTC.

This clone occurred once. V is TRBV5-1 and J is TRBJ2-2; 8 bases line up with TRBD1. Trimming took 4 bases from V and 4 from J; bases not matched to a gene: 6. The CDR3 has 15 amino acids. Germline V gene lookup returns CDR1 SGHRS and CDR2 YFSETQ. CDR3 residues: CASSPGTGATGELFF. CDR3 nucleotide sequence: TGCGCCAGCAGCCCCGGGACAGGAGCCACCGGGGAGCTGTTTTTT.

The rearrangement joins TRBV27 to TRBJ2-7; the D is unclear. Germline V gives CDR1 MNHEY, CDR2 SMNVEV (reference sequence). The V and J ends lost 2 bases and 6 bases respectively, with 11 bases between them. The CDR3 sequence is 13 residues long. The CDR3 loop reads CASSLGQFGEQYF. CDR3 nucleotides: TGTGCCAGCAGTTTAGGGCAGTTCGGCGAGCAGTACTTC.

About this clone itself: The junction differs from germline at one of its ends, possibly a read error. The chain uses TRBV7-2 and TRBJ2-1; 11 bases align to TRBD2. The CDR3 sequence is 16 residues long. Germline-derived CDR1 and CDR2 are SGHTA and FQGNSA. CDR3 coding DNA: TGTGCCAGCAGCTCAAGTAGCGGGAGGGCCTACTATGAGCAGTTCTTC. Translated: CASSSSSGRAYYEQFF.

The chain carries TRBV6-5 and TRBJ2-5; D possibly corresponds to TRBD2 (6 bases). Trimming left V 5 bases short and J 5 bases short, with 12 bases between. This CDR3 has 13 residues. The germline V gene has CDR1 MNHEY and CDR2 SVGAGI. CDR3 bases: TGTGCCAGCAGTCCCCTAGCGTTGGAGACCCAGTACTTC. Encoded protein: CASSPLALETQYF.

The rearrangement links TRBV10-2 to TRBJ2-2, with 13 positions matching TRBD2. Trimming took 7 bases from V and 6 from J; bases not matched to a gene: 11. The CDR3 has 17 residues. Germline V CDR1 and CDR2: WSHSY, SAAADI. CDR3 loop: CASTPTSGGPTPGELFF. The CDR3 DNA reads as TGCGCCAGCACTCCGACTAGCGGGGGGCCCACCCCCGGGGAGCTGTTTTTT.